This TCR beta chain was recovered during a study of T cell clonality in common variable immunodeficiency. This clone was seen many times. The antigen is unknown. The DNA ends 3 residues before the CDR3 does, and the rest of the CDR3 is filled in from the germline J gene. TCRdb's copy holds only in-frame clones and misses some; the assay was immunoSEQ multiplex PCR. Altogether 52,000 or so clones were found in the sample, and no singletons occur. Broader study findings: Authors noted CVID clonality's cause needs subpopulation repertoire sequencing. In common variable immunodeficiency, TCR beta chains reportedly carried fewer deletions and N-nucleotide insertions.

CDR1 is MGHRA, CDR2 YSYEKL, per germline. V lost 4 bases to trimming and J lost 6 bases, with 24 bases between them. This CDR3 region has 18 residues. The V and J genes are TRBV4-1 and TRBJ2-2; maybe TRBD1 (5 bases). The TCR was taken from a person aged 18 to 75 in good health. The sequencing input was peripheral blood mononuclear cells. The CDR3 here is CASSREDTAFVPAGELFF. CDR3 bases read: TGCGCCAGCAGCCGCGAGGACACCGCCTTTGTCCCTGCCGGGGAG.